What follows are 14 T cell receptor beta chains derived from one specimen sequenced in a study of regulatory T cells in long-lasting Graves disease. Library construction for TCR beta used iRepertoire HTBI primers and Arm-PCR of CDR3 regions. One entry per CDR3 protein results from TCRdb running MiXCR on the multiplex PCR reads. The table has some 350,000 distinct CDR3 sequences, around 15% seen once; the top ten hold around 20%. Indicated time point: newly diagnosed GD, antithyroid drugs for less than 3 months. After RNA was extracted from PBMCs, the TCR library was made from it. These data are also associated with another study on T cells in Graves' hyperthyroidism and ophthalmopathy.

This sample comprised peripheral blood mononuclear cells (PBMCs), obtained at new diagnosis, from a patient treated with antithyroid drugs. These TCRs come from a young woman with Graves disease.

This clonotype was recorded at least ten times. The chain uses TRBV12-3 or TRBV12-4 and TRBJ2-7; 9 positions agree with TRBD2. The CDR3 has 15 residues. V gave up 5 bases and J gave up 1 base; unmatched junction bases: 6. The CDR3 nucleotides are TGTGCCAGCAGTACCTCAGCGGGGGGTTCCTACGAGCAGTACTTC. It is translated as CASSTSAGGSYEQYF.

This clonotype was found many times. The J gene is TRBJ2-6, the V gene TRBV28; tentatively, D is TRBD2 (5 bases). The V gene lost 2 bases and the J gene lost 0 bases, with 14 bases spanning the gap. CDR3 size: 18 residues. The germline CDR1 and CDR2 sequences are MDHEN and SYDVKM. This chain's CDR3 is CASSLSEGYSSGANVLTF. For the CDR3, the DNA is TGTGCCAGCAGTTTAAGTGAGGGTTATAGCTCTGGGGCCAACGTCCTGACTTTC.

This clonotype was counted between two and nine times. The chain has TRBV25-1 and TRBJ1-1; D not certain. Germline CDR1 is MGHDK and CDR2 is SYGVNS. The V end was cut by 5 bases, the J end by 5 bases, with 12 bases between. This CDR3 has 13 amino acids. The CDR3 reads CASSRQSGTEAFF. In nucleotides, the CDR3 is TGTGCCAGCAGTAGGCAGAGCGGAACTGAAGCTTTCTTT. The whole variable domain, filled in from reference TRBV25-1 and TRBJ1-1, reads EADIYQTPRYLVIGTGKKITLECSQTMGHDKMYWYQQDPGMELHLIHYSYGVNSTEKGDLSSESTVSRIRTEHFPLTLESARPSHTSQYLCASSRQSGTEAFFGQGTRLTVV.

This chain joins TRBV29-1 and TRBJ1-1, with no clear D. CDR1 and CDR2 from the germline V gene are SQVTM and ANQGSEA. The CDR3 is made up of 12 amino acids. The ends were cut back, 4 bases at V and 6 bases at J, with 12 bases in the middle. The CDR3 DNA reads TGCAGCGTTGTGGAGTCGAGGGCTGAAGCTTTCTTT. Its protein is CSVVESRAEAFF.

V gene TRBV7-9 combines with J gene TRBJ2-7; no definite D call. The germline CDR1 and CDR2 sequences are SEHNR and FQNEAQ (reference sequence). The V end was cut by 1 base, the J end by 6 bases, with 7 bases between. The CDR3 contains 12 residues. This CDR3 reads CASSLGFREQYF. The DNA for the CDR3 is TGTGCCAGCAGCTTAGGGTTTCGCGAGCAGTACTTC. The variable domain in full, with the rest retrieved from reference TRBV7-9 and TRBJ2-7, is DTGVSQNPRHKITKRGQNVTFRCDPISEHNRLYWYRQTLGQGPEFLTYFQNEAQLEKSRLLSDRFSAERPKGSFSTLEIQRTEQGDSAMYLCASSLGFREQYFGPGTRLTVT.

This clonotype was seen ten or more times. The chain is built from TRBV20-1 and TRBJ1-5; TRBD1 is a possible D gene (5 bases). The CDR3 extends over 13 amino acids. Trimming took off 5 bases at V and 6 bases at J, with 14 bases between the two ends. CDR1 DFQATT and CDR2 SNEGSKA come from the germline V gene (reference sequence). CDR3 in amino acids: CSAGAGHSQPQHF. The CDR3 DNA reads TGCAGTGCTGGGGCAGGGCATAGTCAGCCCCAGCATTTT.

This clonotype was seen ten or more times. The chain carries TRBV12-3 or TRBV12-4 and TRBJ2-3; no definite D call. Trimming cost V 5 bases and J 1 base, with 13 bases left between them. This CDR3 has 15 residues. CDR3 protein: CASSGGVVGTDTQYF. In DNA form, the CDR3 reads TGTGCCAGCAGTGGTGGAGTCGTCGGCACAGATACGCAGTATTTT.

This clonotype was recorded many times. The chain joins TRBV20-1 to TRBJ1-5, with 7 bases fitting TRBD1. The germline CDR1 and CDR2 sequences are DFQATT and SNEGSKA (reference sequence). J lost 0 bases, V lost 6 bases, and 14 bases had no gene match. The CDR3 spans 17 residues. CDR3 amino acids: CSAAPDRDRYSNQPQHF. The DNA for the CDR3 is TGCAGTGCCGCACCCGACAGGGATCGATATAGCAATCAGCCCCAGCATTTT.

Only a few counts were recorded for this clonotype. The chain employs TRBV13 and TRBJ2-1; D assignment may be TRBD1 or TRBD2 (5 bases each). The germline CDR1 and CDR2 sequences are PRHDT and FYEKMQ (reference sequence). Trimming cost V 5 bases and J 8 bases, with 19 bases left between them. CDR3 length: 15 residues. The CDR3 nucleotides read TGTGCCAGCAGCATACGGGGCAGGGTTTATGATGAGCAGTTCTTC. This encodes CASSIRGRVYDEQFF. The whole variable domain, remainder taken from reference TRBV13 and TRBJ2-1, is AAGVIQSPRHLIKEKRETATLKCYPIPRHDTVYWYQQGPGQDPQFLISFYEKMQSDKGSIPDRFSAQQFSDYHSELNMSSLELGDSALYFCASSIRGRVYDEQFFGPGTRLTVL.

The chain employs TRBV5-6 and TRBJ2-5, with 7 bases aligning to TRBD1. Per the germline V gene, CDR1 is SGHDT and CDR2 is YYEEEE. This CDR3 has 17 amino acids. V was clipped by 3 bases and J by 5 bases; unmatched bases: 16. In DNA, the CDR3 is TGTGCCAGCAGCTCTGAGAAAGGGGGCTCCACCTGGGAGACCCAGTACTTC. Translated: CASSSEKGGSTWETQYF.

The rearrangement links TRBV20-1 to TRBJ1-2; D call uncertain. In germline, CDR1 is DFQATT, CDR2 SNEGSKA (reference sequence). The V gene lost 2 bases and the J gene lost 6 bases, with 16 bases spanning the gap. This CDR3 spans 14 amino acids. The CDR3 DNA is TGCAGTGCTAGACCGCAAAGGGCTGGAGATGGCTACACCTTC. It encodes CSARPQRAGDGYTF.

V and J are TRBV13 and TRBJ2-5; 7 nucleotides match TRBD1. The CDR3 loop spans 19 amino acids. Germline trimming cut 0 bases from V and 2 bases from J; bases unmatched to any gene: 15. Germline V gives CDR1 PRHDT, CDR2 FYEKMQ (reference sequence). DNA of the CDR3: TGTGCCAGCAGCTTAGGTCGCCCCCTCACAGGGGATTTTCAAGAGACCCAGTACTTC. This encodes CASSLGRPLTGDFQETQYF.

This clonotype came up many times. In DNA, the CDR3 is TGTGCCTGGAGTGTAAACATGAACACTGAAGCTTTCTTT. Translated, it gives CAWSVNMNTEAFF. The rearrangement uses TRBV30 and TRBJ1-1; no reliable D call. Germline V gives CDR1 GTSNPN, CDR2 SVGIG (reference sequence). V was trimmed by 0 bases and J by 0 bases, leaving 5 bases between them. The CDR3 has 13 residues.

The chain employs TRBV2 and TRBJ2-3; the match to TRBD1 covers 7 bases. With the DNA end fitting TRBJ2-5 better, the J assignment may be wrong. The CDR3 extends over 13 amino acids. Germline V lookup: CDR1 SNHLY, CDR2 FYNNEI. This CDR3 reads CASSGGGEETQYF. In DNA form, the CDR3 reads TGTGCCAGCAGTGGAGGGGGCGAGGAGACCCAGTACTTC.